A selection of T cell receptor beta chains follows, all from one sample in a study of identical twins. TCRdb fed the 5' RACE reads into MiXCR, producing one record per CDR3 protein. The sample records some 600,000 distinct CDR3 sequences, under 8.5% being singletons. A further study also used this sample, focusing on yellow fever vaccine responses in identical twins.

Sample: PBMCs. These receptors all come from a woman between 18 and 29 years old in good health. The CDR3 runs from the conserved cysteine through the conserved F or W. D genes are given only for firm matches. The listing skips clone size in some rows; elsewhere it reads once, few, many or a size class.

TRBV5-1,.,.,TRBJ2-5,TGCGCCACCAAGATGGGGGAGACCCAGTACTTC,CATKMGETQYF
TRBV5-1,few,TRBD2,TRBJ2-7,TGCGCCAGCAGCTTGGTGACTAGCGGGAGTGCGAGAGAGCAGTACTTC,CASSLVTSGSAREQYF
TRBV20-1,few,.,TRBJ2-5,TGCAGTGCTAGACCGTTTGGGGGCTGGGAGACCCAGTACTTC,CSARPFGGWETQYF
TRBV11-2,once,TRBD1,TRBJ1-2,TGTGCCAGCAGCTTAGGAAGGACAGGGGATAGGCATGGCTACACCTTC,CASSLGRTGDRHGYTF
TRBV20-1,.,TRBD1,TRBJ2-2,TGCAGTGCTAGAGGGACAGGGATTGTCAACACCGGGGAGCTGTTTTTT,CSARGTGIVNTGELFF
TRBV7-9,few,.,TRBJ2-2,TGTGCCAGCAGCTCGAAGGGCTTTTACACCGGGGAGCTGTTTTTT,CASSSKGFYTGELFF
TRBV9,few,.,TRBJ2-1,TGTGCCAGCGGGGATCTAAGGGGGGGCGGTGCTTGGGGGTCCTACAATGAGCAGTTCTTC,CASGDLRGGGAWGSYNEQFF
TRBV14,many,TRBD1,TRBJ1-1,TGTGCCAGCAGCCCAGACAGGGTCCGAATGAACACTGAAGCTTTCTTT,CASSPDRVRMNTEAFF
TRBV12-3/TRBV12-4,.,.,TRBJ2-1,TGTGCCAGCAGTACCCCAGGCGATGAGCAGTTCTTC,CASSTPGDEQFF
TRBV24-1,many,TRBD1,TRBJ2-5,TGTGCCACCAGTGACCGTCGGACAGGGGTCCAAGAGACCCAGTACTTC,CATSDRRTGVQETQYF
TRBV4-2,.,.,TRBJ2-3,TGTGCCAGCAGCCCGCAAGTGGAGGGTTGGGGAGTGACAGATACGCAGTATTTT,CASSPQVEGWGVTDTQYF
TRBV5-1,.,TRBD1,TRBJ2-1,TGCGCCAGCAGCTTGGCCACGACAGGGGGCTCCAATGAGCAGTTCTTC,CASSLATTGGSNEQFF
TRBV20-1,.,.,TRBJ2-7,TGCAGTGCTCCCCCCTACGAGCAGTACTTC,CSAPPYEQYF
TRBV20-1,.,.,TRBJ1-2,TGCAGTGCTAGAGATCCGACGGAAAACTATGGCTACACCTTC,CSARDPTENYGYTF
TRBV5-8,few,.,TRBJ2-4,TGTGCCAGCAGCTGGACCCTTTTAGGGGGAGAAAACATTCAGTACTTC,CASSWTLLGGENIQYF
TRBV6-6,.,.,TRBJ2-1,TGTGCCAGCAGGAGTGGGACGGACAATGAGCAGTTCTTC,CASRSGTDNEQFF
TRBV20-1,.,.,TRBJ1-4,TGCAGTCCCTCAGAGGGGACACAGCGCGAAAAACTGTTTTTT,CSPSEGTQREKLFF
TRBV6-5,.,.,TRBJ1-1,TGTGCCAGCAGTTACTCGACGTTTCCCGGGGACACTGAAGCTTTCTTT,CASSYSTFPGDTEAFF
TRBV10-3,.,.,TRBJ1-1,TGTGCCATCAGTGAAAGGGGGAGAGGGATGAACACTGAAGCTTTCTTT,CAISERGRGMNTEAFF
TRBV11-2,.,TRBD1,TRBJ2-2,TGTGCCAGCAGCTCCCGGCCCCCCAGGGGGCACACCGGGGAGCTGTTTTTT,CASSSRPPRGHTGELFF
TRBV12-3/TRBV12-4,many,.,TRBJ2-2,TGTGCCAGTACGCGGTCCACCGGGGAGCTGTTTTTT,CASTRSTGELFF
TRBV6-1,many,TRBD2,TRBJ2-5,TGTGCCAGCAGTAACGCAGCGGGACCACAAGAGACCCAGTACTTC,CASSNAAGPQETQYF
TRBV29-1,many,TRBD2,TRBJ2-7,TGCAGCGTTCTCAGCGGGAGGGCCGGCAACGAGCAGTACTTC,CSVLSGRAGNEQYF
TRBV6-1,few,.,TRBJ1-6,TGTGCCAGCAGGGGGACCATAGGGAATTCACCCCTCCACTTT,CASRGTIGNSPLHF
TRBV12-3/TRBV12-4,.,TRBD1,TRBJ2-3,TGTGCCAGCAGCTGGGGCTTACAGGGGGCGACAGATACGCAGTATTTT,CASSWGLQGATDTQYF
TRBV20-1,few,.,TRBJ2-3,TGCAGTGCCAGGGGTCAGCGCACAGATACGCAGTATTTT,CSARGQRTDTQYF
TRBV15,few,TRBD2,TRBJ2-7,TGTGCCGTGGGACTAGCGGGCTACGAGCAGTACTTC,CAVGLAGYEQYF
TRBV21-1,.,.,TRBJ2-3,TGTGCCAGCAGAAAACCGGGACACTGCGTATGTTTGGGGACAGATACGCAGTATTTT,CASRKPGHCVCLGTDTQYF
TRBV3-1,few,TRBD1,TRBJ2-1,TGTGCCAGCAGCCAAGGGGGGACAGGCGATGAGCAGTTCTTC,CASSQGGTGDEQFF